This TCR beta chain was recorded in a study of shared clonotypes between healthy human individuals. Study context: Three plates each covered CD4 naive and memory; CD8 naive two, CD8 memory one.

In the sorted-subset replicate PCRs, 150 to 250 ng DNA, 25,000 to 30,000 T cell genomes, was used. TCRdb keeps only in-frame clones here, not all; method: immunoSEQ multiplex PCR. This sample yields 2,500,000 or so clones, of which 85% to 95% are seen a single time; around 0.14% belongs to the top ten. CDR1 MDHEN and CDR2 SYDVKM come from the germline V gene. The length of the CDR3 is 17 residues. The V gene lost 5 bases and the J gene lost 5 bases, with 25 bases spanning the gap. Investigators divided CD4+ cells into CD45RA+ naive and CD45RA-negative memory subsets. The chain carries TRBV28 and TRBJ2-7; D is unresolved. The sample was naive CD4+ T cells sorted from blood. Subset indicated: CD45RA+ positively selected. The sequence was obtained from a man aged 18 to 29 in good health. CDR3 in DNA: TGTGCCAGCAGTACCATACCGTACATGCAACTTAACCACGAGCAGTACTTC. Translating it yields CASSTIPYMQLNHEQYF. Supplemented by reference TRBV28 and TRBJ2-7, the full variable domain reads DVKVTQSSRYLVKRTGEKVFLECVQDMDHENMFWYRQDPGLGLRLIYFSYDVKMKEKGDIPEGYSVSREKKERFSLILESASTNQTSMYLCASSTIPYMQLNHEQYFGPGTRLTVT.